This TCR beta chain was sequenced during a study of shared clonotypes between healthy human individuals. Study as a whole: Donors consisted of a couple of women and a few men between 18 and 49. Study conclusions and caveats: The naive CD4 repertoires of a few donors were compared, and around 4.7% of clonotypes were shared. Apart from blood, nothing was sampled; tissue repertoires likely differ. Relative to memory subsets, naive subsets generally showed larger estimated richness.

Regarding this clone: Its target is unknown.

The CDR3 length is 17 residues. CDR1 MGHRA and CDR2 YSYEKL come from the germline V gene. Deletions cut 0 bases from V and 1 base from J, with 14 bases between. Libraries were prepared by immunoSEQ multiplex PCR; TCRdb keeps only in-frame clonotypes and omits some of them. The repertoire includes over a million clones, more than 75% of them detected once, and under 0.8% sits in the top ten. The clonotype comes from a man between 18 and 35 years old in good health. Some clones in this sample may be carry-over from other donors' samples. The chain has TRBV4-1 and TRBJ2-3; D remains ambiguous. Sequenced material: memory CD4+ T cells from PBMCs. The sample's subset: CD45RA-negative fraction. The CDR3 loop is CASSQDQVFLRTDTQYF. The CDR3, as DNA: TGCGCCAGCAGCCAAGATCAGGTGTTCCTTCGCACAGATACGCAGTATTTT.